The clone carrying this T cell receptor (beta chain) was seen a few times. The antigen is not known. The data are from a study of T cells after yellow fever vaccination. Study-level background: Fractions low in cell number were prepared with SMART-Seq v4 Ultra Low Input.

Deletions cut 6 bases from V and 2 bases from J, with 10 bases between. Germline V CDR1 and CDR2: MNHNS, SASEGT. The CDR3 is 14 amino acids. Overall study findings and caveats: Weaker overall, the secondary response nonetheless peaked faster (day 5 versus 15). Subsequent booster samples again held most clones from primary vaccination (roughly 96% CD4, over 80% CD8). Shared CD4/CD8 clonotypes were a small share, likely from convergent recombination.

TCRdb reprocessed the 5' RACE reads with MiXCR, giving one entry per CDR3 protein. The top ten hold over 25% of the sample, which has about 75,000 distinct CDR3 sequences, around 7.9% seen once. This TCR came from a young man who received the YFV17D yellow fever vaccine. The V call is TRBV6-1, the J call TRBJ2-2, with D unresolved. Sequencing was performed on CD8+ T cells sorted from PBMCs, taken 10 to 11 days after the first yellow fever vaccination. The CDR3 nucleotides read TGTGCCAGCAGGAAGCATCCAAACACCGGGGAGCTGTTTTTT. Encoded protein: CASRKHPNTGELFF.